Shown below are 25 T cell receptor beta chains from a single sample sequenced in a study of CD8 T cells in ankylosing spondylitis. From the 5' RACE reads, TCRdb called clonotypes with MiXCR, one entry per CDR3 protein. The repertoire holds about 240,000 distinct CDR3 sequences, with approximately 9% as singletons. Sequencing used blood, either unsorted or a sorted T cell fraction (not recorded which). These receptors all come from a male donor with ankylosing spondylitis or in good health (not recorded which).

As concerns this clonotype: An end of the junction differs from the germline gene, which may be a read error. The chain joins TRBV7-3 to TRBJ2-2; D is possibly TRBD2 (5 bases). CDR1 SGHTA and CDR2 FQGTGA come from the germline V gene. The CDR3 extends over 13 amino acids. The CDR3 DNA reads as TGTGCCAGCAGGGGAGAGAACACCGGGGAGCTGCTTTTT. This sequence encodes CASRGENTGELLF.

This clonotype was picked up many times. The J gene is TRBJ2-7, the V gene TRBV20-1; D tentatively fits TRBD1 or TRBD2 (5 bases each). Germline V gives CDR1 DFQATT, CDR2 SNEGSKA (reference sequence). V dropped 0 bases and J dropped 5 bases, with 20 bases sitting between them. The CDR3 sequence is 16 residues long. This CDR3 reads CSARDYAGTVVNEQYF. CDR3 nucleotide sequence: TGCAGTGCTAGAGATTACGCCGGGACCGTGGTCAACGAGCAGTACTTC.

The V and J genes are TRBV7-2 and TRBJ2-3, with 9 bases fitting TRBD2. The V gene end was trimmed by 5 bases and the J gene end by 4 bases; junction bases not matched to a gene: 4. This CDR3 comprises 14 residues. In germline, CDR1 is SGHTA, CDR2 FQGNSA. The CDR3 bases are TGTGCCAGCAGCCCTCAGCGGGAGGCAGATACGCAGTATTTT. This translates into CASSPQREADTQYF.

As concerns this clonotype: A much bigger clone sits one base away, suggesting this may be a read error. This rearrangement joins TRBV6-1 to TRBJ1-4; tentatively, D is TRBD1 (6 bases). Germline CDR1 reads MNHNS; CDR2 reads SASEGT. This CDR3 is built from 14 residues. As DNA, the CDR3 is TGTGCCAGCAGGGCAGGGGTAACTAATGGAAAACTGTTTTTT. It yields the protein CASRAGVTNGKLFF.

This clonotype was counted many times. This CDR3 reads CASSRGSYNEQFF. The CDR3 bases are TGCGCCAGCAGTCGGGGTTCCTACAATGAGCAGTTCTTC. J is TRBJ2-1 and V is TRBV5-1, with D possibly matching TRBD2 (5 bases). V dropped 5 bases and J dropped 1 base, with 7 bases sitting between them. In germline, CDR1 is SGHRS, CDR2 YFSETQ. The CDR3 is 13 amino acids.

V gene TRBV7-8 combines with J gene TRBJ2-5; 8 bases are shared with TRBD2. The CDR3 loop spans 15 amino acids. Germline loops: CDR1 SGHVS, CDR2 FQNEAQ. Trimming cost V 1 base and J 5 bases; bases outside gene matches: 6. This chain's CDR3 is CASSLVAGGRETQYF. The CDR3 nucleotides read TGTGCCAGCAGCTTAGTCGCGGGGGGCCGCGAGACCCAGTACTTC.

This clonotype came up many times. The rearrangement uses TRBV12-3 or TRBV12-4 and TRBJ2-7; D gene ambiguous. The CDR3 sequence is 16 residues long. Trimming removed 4 bases at V and 0 bases at J, with 16 bases between. CDR3 coding DNA: TGTGCCAGCAGTTCTCCGACGGCTCTGAGCTCCTACGAGCAGTACTTC. Translating gives CASSSPTALSSYEQYF.

This clonotype was counted a few times. The rearrangement links TRBV7-2 to TRBJ2-1; TRBD2 matches at 11 bases. CDR1 and CDR2 (germline): SGHTA, FQGNSA. Unmatched junction bases numbered 6, after V lost 4 bases and J lost 4 bases. CDR3 length: 16 residues. The CDR3, as DNA: TGTGCCAGCAGCTCCGATAGCGGGGGGGCATACAATGAGCAGTTCTTC. This translates into CASSSDSGGAYNEQFF.

This clonotype occurred many times. The chain carries TRBV30 and TRBJ1-1; no reliable D call. Trimming took 0 bases from V and 7 from J, leaving 18 bases between them. Germline CDR1 GTSNPN, CDR2 SVGIG (reference sequence). This CDR3 region has 15 residues. The CDR3 sequence: CAWSVRLVRTGEAFF. The CDR3 DNA reads TGTGCCTGGAGTGTGCGGTTAGTCCGAACGGGTGAAGCTTTCTTT.

This clonotype has only a few counts. This chain joins TRBV12-3 or TRBV12-4 and TRBJ2-3; 8 bases map to TRBD2. The CDR3 loop spans 16 amino acids. V trimming: 5 bases; J trimming: 6 bases; junction bases outside the gene matches: 13. The DNA of the CDR3 is TGTGCCAGCAGTCCCGGGGGGGGATCGCGTTGGGATACGCAGTATTTT. Translated: CASSPGGGSRWDTQYF.

The table lists this clonotype with many counts. The gene calls are TRBV20-1 and TRBJ2-3, with D perhaps matching TRBD2 (6 bases). The V gene's germline CDR1 is DFQATT and CDR2 SNEGSKA (reference sequence). CDR3 length equals 11 residues. The V end lost 6 bases, the J end lost 8 bases, and 12 bases lay between the germline ends. The CDR3 here is CSAPMGGTQYF. The CDR3 nucleotides are TGCAGTGCCCCTATGGGGGGTACGCAGTATTTT.

The table lists this clonotype with a few counts. V and J are TRBV7-3 and TRBJ2-7, with TRBD1 as a possible D gene (5 bases). Trimming pared 0 bases from V and 1 base from J, leaving 7 bases between. CDR1 and CDR2 from the germline V gene are SGHTA and FQGTGA. The length of the CDR3 is 14 residues. The CDR3 is CASSLTAGSYEQYF. As DNA, the CDR3 is TGTGCCAGCAGCTTAACCGCAGGGTCCTACGAGCAGTACTTC.

This clonotype was observed at least ten times. The chain carries TRBV20-1 and TRBJ2-1, with D unresolved. The CDR3 contains 13 residues. Per germline, CDR1 DFQATT and CDR2 SNEGSKA (reference sequence). The V end lost 3 bases, the J end lost 3 bases, and 9 bases lay between the germline ends. CDR3 residues: CSARTRNYNEQFF. CDR3 DNA: TGCAGTGCTAGGACAAGGAACTACAATGAGCAGTTCTTC.

This clonotype was seen many times. The rearrangement joins TRBV7-8 to TRBJ1-1; D ambiguous. This CDR3 contains 17 residues. Germline assignment: CDR1 SGHVS and CDR2 FQNEAQ. V was cut by 3 bases and J by 6 bases, with 23 bases left in between. The CDR3, as DNA: TGTGCCAGCAGCTTTACGGAGGGATTGGGTGATAGCGCTGAAGCTTTCTTT. Protein: CASSFTEGLGDSAEAFF.

There are many counts of this clonotype. This chain uses TRBV6-5 with TRBJ1-2, with a tentative D call TRBD1 (5 bases). The germline V gene has CDR1 MNHEY and CDR2 SVGAGI. Between the trimmed V and J ends, which lost 4 bases and 7 bases, there was a span of 19 bases. This CDR3 region has 15 residues. The CDR3 coding sequence is TGTGCCAGCAGTTTATCGCGACTTATGGGGGGTGGCTACACCTTC. This encodes CASSLSRLMGGGYTF.

This clonotype has at least ten counts. This chain uses TRBV6-1 with TRBJ2-7; D gene unclear. The CDR3 sequence is 14 residues long. The germline gives CDR1 MNHNS, CDR2 SASEGT. V lost 5 bases and J 2 bases, leaving 13 bases between the germline ends. The CDR3 reads CASSPWTFAYEQYF. The CDR3 DNA reads TGTGCCAGCAGTCCGTGGACCTTCGCCTACGAGCAGTACTTC.

This clonotype was detected ten times or more. The J gene is TRBJ2-7, the V gene TRBV24-1; the D is unclear. V was pared by 4 bases and J by 4 bases, with 4 bases between. This CDR3 has 11 residues. Germline loops: CDR1 KGHDR, CDR2 SFDVKD. CDR3 sequence: CATSDSYEQYF. The DNA for the CDR3 is TGTGCCACCAGTGACAGTTACGAGCAGTACTTC.

This clonotype was counted at least ten times. The V gene is TRBV7-6, the J gene TRBJ2-7, with 10 positions matching TRBD1. Germline V gene lookup returns CDR1 SGHVS and CDR2 FNYEAQ. The CDR3 is made up of 14 amino acids. Trimming at V came to 4 bases and at J to 2 bases, leaving 2 bases not matched to a gene. In DNA, the CDR3 is TGTGCCAGCAGCTGGGACAGGGGCGCCTACGAGCAGTACTTC. This sequence encodes CASSWDRGAYEQYF.

This clonotype has at least ten counts. V is TRBV5-1 and J is TRBJ1-4, with D possibly TRBD1 on 5 matching bases. The CDR3 runs to 15 residues. V lost 3 bases, J lost 4 bases, and 13 bases lay in between. The germline V gene encodes CDR1 SGHRS and CDR2 YFSETQ. CDR3 protein: CASSSGRRDNEKLFF. The DNA of the CDR3 is TGCGCCAGCAGCTCGGGACGGCGAGATAATGAAAAACTGTTTTTT.

In its sample, this clonotype was seen many times. This rearrangement joins TRBV27 to TRBJ2-7; D may be TRBD2 (5 bases). The germline gives CDR1 MNHEY, CDR2 SMNVEV (reference sequence). V lost 2 bases and J 7 bases, leaving 12 bases between the germline ends. This CDR3 contains 13 residues. The CDR3 sequence is CASSLGWSGEQYF. CDR3 DNA: TGTGCCAGCAGTTTAGGGTGGTCGGGGGAGCAGTACTTC.

The chain uses TRBV5-5 and TRBJ2-6, with a possible D match to TRBD1 (6 bases). The CDR3 has 16 residues. Trimming removed 1 base at V and 2 bases at J, with 10 bases between. Germline V gene sequence: CDR1 SGHKS, CDR2 YYEKEE (reference sequence). DNA for the CDR3: TGTGCCAGCAGCTTGTGGACAGATGCTGGGGCCAACGTCCTGACTTTC. Protein: CASSLWTDAGANVLTF.

J is TRBJ2-5 and V is TRBV20-1, with 7 bases matching TRBD2. CDR3 length: 14 amino acids. V lost 5 bases and J lost 5; bases outside the gene matches: 11. The germline gives CDR1 DFQATT, CDR2 SNEGSKA (reference sequence). CDR3: CSAPGRGNGETQYF. The CDR3 DNA follows: TGCAGTGCTCCAGGGCGGGGGAACGGGGAGACCCAGTACTTC.

This clonotype came up a few times. V usage is TRBV30 and J usage is TRBJ2-1; the D call may be TRBD1 or TRBD2 (6 bases each). There are 15 residues in the CDR3. Germline assignment: CDR1 GTSNPN and CDR2 SVGIG (reference sequence). V gave up 8 bases and J gave up 7 bases, with 24 bases separating them. The CDR3 region is CAGLRGLRRGNEQFF. For the CDR3, the DNA is TGTGCCGGCTTAAGGGGACTCCGGAGGGGGAATGAGCAGTTCTTC.

This clonotype occurred many times. The V call is TRBV12-3 or TRBV12-4, the J call TRBJ1-2; possible D gene TRBD1, 6 bases. Between the trimmed V and J ends, which lost 6 bases and 6 bases, there was a span of 14 bases. CDR3 length: 13 amino acids. For the CDR3, the DNA is TGTGCCAGCAGCAGGAGTTCAGGGGATGGCTACACCTTC. It yields the protein CASSRSSGDGYTF.

Ten or more counts support this clonotype. V usage is TRBV4-3 and J usage is TRBJ1-1; D gene unclear. The CDR3 spans 15 residues. Germline CDR1 and CDR2: LGHNA and YSLEER. V lost 0 bases and J 1 base, leaving 9 bases between the germline ends. The CDR3 bases are TGCGCCAGCAGCCAAGATCCCTGGGGGAACACTGAAGCTTTCTTT. Its protein product is CASSQDPWGNTEAFF.